The 24 T cell receptor beta chains in this list originate from one sample, sequenced in a study of blood T cell repertoires in COVID-19. Libraries were prepared by immunoSEQ multiplex PCR; TCRdb keeps only in-frame clonotypes and omits some of them. The table has roughly 50,000 clones, 85% to 90% seen once; the top ten hold 5.9%. The sample taken for sequencing was peripheral blood. Every receptor here comes from a woman aged 55-69 years with acute or convalescent COVID-19.

The genes are TRBV7-9 and TRBJ2-7; maybe TRBD1 (6 bases). The CDR3 has 15 residues. V lost 0 bases and J 5 bases, leaving 14 bases between the germline ends. Germline-derived CDR1 and CDR2 are SEHNR and FQNEAQ (reference sequence). DNA of the CDR3: TGTGCCAGCAGCTTAGCGGGCGCCACAGGGCACGAGCAGTACTTC. It is translated as CASSLAGATGHEQYF.

The gene calls are TRBV3-1 (or the pseudogene TRBV3-2) and TRBJ1-6; TRBD1 matches at 7 bases. The trim removed 5 bases at V and 11 bases at J, leaving 12 bases unmatched. The CDR3 is 15 amino acids. Germline CDR1 reads LGHDT; CDR2 reads YNNKEL (reference sequence). The chain's CDR3 is CASSLQGPLLAPLHF. The CDR3 DNA reads as TGTGCCAGCAGCTTACAGGGGCCCCTTCTGGCACCCCTCCACTTT.

The chain uses TRBV11-2 and TRBJ1-3, with TRBD1 identical over 8 bases. CDR3 length equals 15 residues. After removal of 5 bases from V and 6 bases from J, the junction contained 9 bases not matched to a gene. CDR1 and CDR2 from the germline V gene are SGHAT and FQNNGV. CDR3 loop: CASSARTGKANTIYF. CDR3 sequence (DNA): TGTGCCAGCAGCGCCAGGACAGGGAAGGCAAACACCATATATTTT.

The V gene is TRBV30, the J gene TRBJ2-7; 8 positions match TRBD2. V lost 4 bases and J lost 6; bases outside the gene matches: 8. Per the germline V gene, CDR1 is GTSNPN and CDR2 is SVGIG (reference sequence). This CDR3 spans 13 amino acids. CDR3 in DNA: TGTGCCTGGACTTCAAGCGGGAGAGGCGAGCAGTACTTC. Its translation is CAWTSSGRGEQYF.

This sequence joins TRBV12-3 or TRBV12-4 and TRBJ1-4, with D possibly matching TRBD1 (5 bases). With 5 bases removed from V and 10 bases from J, the gap between germline ends came to 14 bases. This CDR3 is built from 13 residues. The CDR3 region is CASSPPGGGKLFF. In nucleotides, the CDR3 is TGTGCCAGCAGTCCCCCCGGGGGGGGAAAACTGTTTTTT.

The rearrangement uses TRBV30 and TRBJ2-1; 16 bases line up with TRBD2. V trimming: 3 bases; J trimming: 9 bases; junction bases outside the gene matches: 2. The CDR3 extends over 14 amino acids. Germline CDR1 is GTSNPN and CDR2 is SVGIG (reference sequence). The CDR3 loop reads CAWRGLAGGSEQFF. The CDR3 DNA reads as TGTGCCTGGAGGGGACTAGCGGGAGGGTCTGAGCAGTTCTTC.

The chain is built from TRBV6-2 or TRBV6-3 and TRBJ2-3; unclear D gene. This CDR3 has 14 amino acids. V lost 6 bases and J lost 2, with 12 bases in between. CDR1 MNHEY and CDR2 SVGEGT come from the germline V gene. The CDR3 loop is CASSPTINTDTQYF. In DNA form, the CDR3 reads TGTGCCAGCAGCCCCACTATTAACACAGATACGCAGTATTTT.

CDR3 coding DNA: TGTGCCAGCTCACCTAGCAATAGCAATCAGCCCCAGCATTTT. Protein: CASSPSNSNQPQHF. This chain joins TRBV18 and TRBJ1-5; the D is unclear. The CDR3 is 14 residues long. Germline-derived CDR1 and CDR2 are KGHSH and LQKENI. V shed 3 bases and J shed 0 bases, with 6 bases lying between them. The variable domain in full, with the rest retrieved from reference TRBV18 and TRBJ1-5, is NAGVMQNPRHLVRRRGQEARLRCSPMKGHSHVYWYRQLPEEGLKFMVYLQKENIIDESGMPKERFSAEFPKEGPSILRIQQVVRGDSAAYFCASSPSNSNQPQHFGDGTRLSIL.

J is TRBJ2-1 and V is TRBV7-8; TRBD2 matches at 9 bases. Looked up from germline, CDR1 is SGHVS and CDR2 is FQNEAQ. The CDR3 runs 19 residues. Trimming took 4 bases from V and 0 from J; bases not matched to a gene: 13. DNA for the CDR3: TGTGCCAGCAGCTGGCGACTAGCGGAGGGGGGGAGCTCCTACAATGAGCAGTTCTTC. As protein: CASSWRLAEGGSSYNEQFF.

V is TRBV4-1 and J is TRBJ1-6, with 10 nucleotides matching TRBD1. With V trimmed by 0 bases and J by 7 bases, 3 bases remained unmatched. Germline V gene lookup returns CDR1 MGHRA and CDR2 YSYEKL. The CDR3 extends over 16 amino acids. The CDR3 sequence is CASSQEGQGRNSPLHF. In DNA form, the CDR3 reads TGCGCCAGCAGCCAAGAGGGACAGGGGAGGAATTCACCCCTCCACTTT.

The chain carries TRBV24-1 and TRBJ2-5; the D gene is possibly TRBD1 (5 bases). CDR3 size: 15 residues. V was clipped by 4 bases and J by 1 base, with 12 bases between them. Germline V gene lookup returns CDR1 KGHDR and CDR2 SFDVKD. DNA for the CDR3: TGTGCCACCAGTGAAGCAGGGAATCCCCAAGAGACCCAGTACTTC. Translating gives CATSEAGNPQETQYF.

The V call is TRBV10-3, the J call TRBJ1-3, with 8 bases lining up with TRBD1. J was trimmed by 4 bases and V by 8 bases; bases with no gene match: 4. The CDR3 spans 13 residues. The germline V gene has CDR1 ENHRY and CDR2 SYGVKD. CDR3 bases: TGTGCCATCCTGGACAGGGTCGGAAACACCATATATTTT. Translating it yields CAILDRVGNTIYF.

The chain has TRBV9 and TRBJ2-2; D is unclear. CDR1 is SGDLS, CDR2 YYNGEE, per germline. This CDR3 has 14 amino acids. V was clipped by 3 bases and J by 7 bases, with 13 bases between them. In nucleotides, the CDR3 is TGTGCCAGCAGCGAATTAGCCATCGACGGGGAGCTGTTTTTT. This gives the protein CASSELAIDGELFF.

This clone was seen a single time. The chain employs TRBV9 and TRBJ1-1; D gene unclear. Between the trimmed V and J ends, which lost 2 bases and 4 bases, there was a span of 12 bases. The CDR3 is 14 amino acids. Germline CDR1 is SGDLS and CDR2 is YYNGEE. The CDR3 DNA reads as TGTGCCAGCAGCGTGGGCAACCTTGGCACTGAAGCTTTCTTT. It encodes CASSVGNLGTEAFF.

J is TRBJ2-7 and V is TRBV27; TRBD2 matches at 8 bases. The CDR3 has 14 residues. V was pared by 3 bases and J by 4 bases, with 5 bases of the junction left unmatched. The germline V gene has CDR1 MNHEY and CDR2 SMNVEV (reference sequence). The CDR3 here is CASSFAAGEYEQYF. The DNA for the CDR3 is TGTGCCAGCAGTTTTGCAGCGGGGGAATACGAGCAGTACTTC.

The chain carries TRBV10-3 and TRBJ1-2; D ambiguous. The germline V gene has CDR1 ENHRY and CDR2 SYGVKD. The CDR3 has 10 residues. V lost 11 bases to trimming and J lost 5 bases, with 9 bases between them. The DNA for the CDR3 is TGTGCCTCCCGGGAGTATGGCTACACCTTC. Its translation: CASREYGYTF.

The V call is TRBV27, the J call TRBJ1-3, with a tentative D call TRBD1 (5 bases). This CDR3 is built from 16 residues. CDR1 is MNHEY and CDR2 is SMNVEV in the germline V gene (reference sequence). The V end was cut by 2 bases, the J end by 0 bases, with 11 bases between. CDR3 sequence reads: CASSLQGPLSGNTIYF. DNA for the CDR3: TGTGCCAGCAGTTTACAGGGCCCCCTCTCTGGAAACACCATATATTTT.

This clone appeared once. The chain is built from TRBV25-1 and TRBJ2-7; maybe TRBD1 (6 bases). CDR3 length: 14 residues. Germline values: CDR1 MGHDK, CDR2 SYGVNS. V was shortened by 5 bases and J by 2 bases, with 13 bases between the two germline ends. The DNA for the CDR3 is TGTGCCAGCAGTTCCTCCAGGGGCCCCTACGAGCAGTACTTC. Its protein is CASSSSRGPYEQYF.

The chain is built from TRBV5-1 and TRBJ2-7; TRBD1 is a possible D gene (5 bases). The V end lost 1 base, the J end lost 9 bases, and 20 bases lay between the germline ends. Germline V CDR1 and CDR2: SGHRS, YFSETQ. This CDR3 has 15 residues. The chain's CDR3 is CASSLSGSLTQGQYF. CDR3 bases: TGCGCCAGCAGCTTGAGTGGATCCTTGACCCAGGGGCAGTACTTC.

This clone was observed a single time. This chain uses TRBV5-4 with TRBJ2-2; the D gene is possibly TRBD2 (5 bases). The length of the CDR3 is 13 residues. The germline CDR1 and CDR2 sequences are SGHNT and YYREEE (reference sequence). The V end lost 6 bases, the J end lost 1 base, and 7 bases lay between the germline ends. For the CDR3, the DNA is TGTGCCAGCACCGGGGTGAACACCGGGGAGCTGTTTTTT. It codes for CASTGVNTGELFF. Filled out from reference TRBV5-4 and TRBJ2-2, the complete variable domain reads ETGVTQSPTHLIKTRGQQVTLRCSSQSGHNTVSWYQQALGQGPQFIFQYYREEENGRGNFPPRFSGLQFPNYSSELNVNALELDDSALYLCASTGVNTGELFFGEGSRLTVL.

V usage is TRBV9 and J usage is TRBJ2-3; D possibly corresponds to TRBD1 (6 bases). The CDR3 runs to 17 residues. Looked up from germline, CDR1 is SGDLS and CDR2 is YYNGEE. The germline V and J ends were trimmed by 0 bases and 2 bases, with 16 bases remaining between them. CDR3 sequence reads: CASSVGGLQGLTDTQYF. The CDR3 coding sequence is TGTGCCAGCAGCGTAGGGGGGCTTCAGGGGCTCACAGATACGCAGTATTTT.

The rearrangement uses TRBV7-9 and TRBJ1-4; D is uncertain. Looked up from germline, CDR1 is SEHNR and CDR2 is FQNEAQ (reference sequence). There are 14 residues in the CDR3. Trimming took 0 bases from V and 8 from J, leaving 10 bases between them. The CDR3 sequence is CASSLAVGGEKLFF. CDR3 nucleotides: TGTGCCAGCAGCTTAGCAGTTGGAGGAGAAAAACTGTTTTTT.

The rearrangement uses TRBV15 and TRBJ2-1, with 13 bases lining up with TRBD2. Germline V gene lookup returns CDR1 LNHNV and CDR2 YYDKDF (reference sequence). Trimming removed 1 base from V and 3 bases from J; junction bases left unmatched: 6. The length of the CDR3 is 18 residues. For the CDR3, the DNA is TGTGCCACCAGCAGAGGACTAGCGGGAGGAGGGGGCTACAATGAGCAGTTCTTC. Amino acids: CATSRGLAGGGGYNEQFF.

The chain recombines TRBV11-2 with TRBJ2-7; perhaps TRBD1 as D (6 bases). The germline V gene encodes CDR1 SGHAT and CDR2 FQNNGV. This CDR3 spans 13 amino acids. Trimming cost V 3 bases and J 5 bases, with 11 bases left between them. CDR3 sequence: CASSLGRGDEQYF. CDR3 bases: TGTGCCAGCAGCTTGGGCAGGGGCGACGAGCAGTACTTC.